One and the same sample provided the 23 T cell receptor beta chains below, sequenced in a study of T-cell memory formation after mild COVID-19. One entry per CDR3 protein results from TCRdb running MiXCR on the 5' RACE reads. The sample records 300,000 or so distinct CDR3 sequences, roughly 15% being singletons. The sequenced sample consisted of PBMCs or a T cell subset sorted from them (not recorded which). These TCRs come from a man aged 18 to 29 who had mild COVID-19 (a few samples of this study predate the infection). Cell type and time point are not known.

The chain has TRBV20-1 and TRBJ2-2, with 8 bases that match TRBD1. The J segment lost 5 bases and the V segment lost 6 bases, leaving 11 bases of the junction unmatched. Germline V gives CDR1 DFQATT, CDR2 SNEGSKA (reference sequence). CDR3 length: 15 amino acids. As DNA, the CDR3 is TGCAGTGCGCTATCGGGGCAGGGGGCAACCGGGGAGCTGTTTTTT. Protein: CSALSGQGATGELFF.

This clonotype was counted a few times. The chain employs TRBV3-2 and TRBJ2-1; the listed D gene, TRBD1, was not tested against the DNA. TRBV3-2 is annotated as a pseudogene. This CDR3 is 14 amino acids long. The CDR3 region is CASSPPGILNEQFF. In nucleotides, the CDR3 is TGTGCCAGCAGCCCGCCGGGAATTCTCAATGAGCAGTTCTTC.

This clonotype has more than one count but fewer than ten. The chain recombines TRBV4-3 with TRBJ2-5; D uncertain. Per germline, CDR1 LGHNA and CDR2 YSLEER. Trimming left V 0 bases short and J 1 base short, with 9 bases between. The CDR3 extends over 15 amino acids. The CDR3 loop is CASSQDVGAQETQYF. The CDR3 DNA is TGCGCCAGCAGCCAAGATGTAGGCGCCCAAGAGACCCAGTACTTC.

The chain combines TRBV7-6 with TRBJ2-5; no clear D gene. V was trimmed by 5 bases and J by 4 bases, leaving 20 bases between them. The CDR3 contains 16 residues. Looked up from germline, CDR1 is SGHVS and CDR2 is FNYEAQ. As DNA, the CDR3 is TGTGCCAGCAGCCCAACCCCGGGCCCGCCGTTAGAGACCCAGTACTTC. It specifies CASSPTPGPPLETQYF.

This clonotype came up many times. The V and J genes are TRBV20-1 and TRBJ2-4; D possibly uses TRBD1 or TRBD2 (6 bases each). Germline lookup yields CDR1 DFQATT and CDR2 SNEGSKA (reference sequence). V dropped 6 bases and J dropped 8 bases, with 17 bases sitting between them. The CDR3 covers 13 residues. The CDR3 bases are TGCAGTGCCTCCGAGGGGGGAAAGGACATTCAGTACTTC. Translated: CSASEGGKDIQYF.

This clonotype was picked up a small number of times. V gene TRBV28 combines with J gene TRBJ2-2, with 11 positions matching TRBD1. J gave up 7 bases and V 5 bases, and 6 bases lay outside the gene matches. The CDR3 spans 15 residues. Germline-derived CDR1 and CDR2 are MDHEN and SYDVKM. As DNA, the CDR3 is TGTGCCAGCAGTCCGGACAGGGGGCGAAGCGGGGAGCTGTTTTTT. Amino acid sequence: CASSPDRGRSGELFF.

In the case of this clonotype: An end of the junction differs from the germline gene, which may be a read error. The chain recombines TRBV4-1 with TRBJ2-1; D uncertain. CDR1 is MGHRA and CDR2 is YSYEKL in the germline V gene. This CDR3 has 13 residues. CDR3 in DNA: TGCGCCAGCAGCCAAGCCTCCAACAATGAGCAGTTCTTC. Residues: CASSQASNNEQFF.

This chain connects TRBV29-1 to TRBJ2-7; 12 bases align to TRBD1. Losses at the gene ends were 6 bases for V and 12 bases for J; bases not matched to a gene: 9. The germline gives CDR1 SQVTM, CDR2 ANQGSEA. The CDR3 is 12 amino acids. The CDR3 protein is CSVRDRGQERYF. The CDR3, as DNA: TGCAGCGTCCGGGACAGGGGGCAAGAGAGGTACTTC.

The table lists this clonotype with a few counts. The genes are TRBV4-3 and TRBJ1-3; D uncertain. Germline V lookup: CDR1 LGHNA, CDR2 YSLEER. Trimming took 0 bases from V and 0 from J, leaving 3 bases between them. The length of the CDR3 is 14 residues. The CDR3 coding sequence is TGCGCCAGCAGCCAAGACTACTCTGGAAACACCATATATTTT. Its translation: CASSQDYSGNTIYF.

This clonotype has just a few counts. CDR3 region: CASYNPGADYGYTF. CDR3 coding DNA: TGTGCCAGCTACAATCCAGGGGCGGACTATGGCTACACCTTC. The chain uses TRBV18 and TRBJ1-2, with TRBD1 as a possible D gene (6 bases). V lost 7 bases to trimming and J lost 3 bases, with 15 bases between them. Germline CDR1 KGHSH, CDR2 LQKENI. CDR3 size: 14 residues.

This clonotype was counted ten times or more. The V gene is TRBV7-9, the J gene TRBJ2-2; 7 bases are shared with TRBD1. This CDR3 has 16 amino acids. The junction had 6 bases not matched to a gene; V was cut back by 5 bases and J by 0 bases. Looked up from germline, CDR1 is SEHNR and CDR2 is FQNEAQ (reference sequence). CDR3 sequence: CASSPPTGSNTGELFF. As DNA, the CDR3 is TGTGCCAGCAGCCCCCCGACAGGGTCGAACACCGGGGAGCTGTTTTTT.

The chain uses TRBV6-2 or TRBV6-3 and TRBJ1-1, with D perhaps TRBD1 (6 bases). Trimming cost V 7 bases and J 4 bases, with 19 bases left between them. CDR3 length: 15 amino acids. CDR1 MNHEY and CDR2 SVGEGT come from the germline V gene. CDR3 in amino acids: CASNRNRAGITEAFF. The CDR3 DNA sequence: TGTGCCAGCAATCGGAACAGGGCGGGGATCACTGAAGCTTTCTTT.

This CDR3 reads CASSQTELNSYTF. For the CDR3, the DNA is TGCGCCAGCAGTCAAACCGAGTTGAATAGCTACACCTTC. V gene TRBV23-1 combines with J gene TRBJ1-2; no clear D gene. TRBV23-1 is an ORF, and what it does is uncertain. Trimming removed 2 bases at V and 9 bases at J, with 13 bases between. The CDR3 consists of 13 residues.

The rearrangement links TRBV12-3 or TRBV12-4 to TRBJ1-2; D is unclear. Between the trimmed V and J ends, which lost 2 bases and 5 bases, there was a span of 9 bases. The CDR3 has 13 residues. CDR3 amino acids: CASSLYLGYGYTF. The DNA for the CDR3 is TGTGCCAGCAGTTTATATCTGGGATATGGCTACACCTTC.

The chain employs TRBV7-9 and TRBJ2-7; 10 nucleotides line up with TRBD1. V trimming: 4 bases; J trimming: 1 base; junction bases outside the gene matches: 4. Germline V gene sequence: CDR1 SEHNR, CDR2 FQNEAQ (reference sequence). There are 15 residues in the CDR3. The CDR3 reads CASSYADRGSYEQYF. As DNA, the CDR3 is TGTGCCAGCAGCTACGCGGACAGGGGGTCCTACGAGCAGTACTTC.

The CDR3 coding sequence is TGTGCCAGCTCACCCCAGGGGGCGCGAAATTCACCCCTCCACTTT. Amino acid sequence: CASSPQGARNSPLHF. This chain uses TRBV18 with TRBJ1-6; the match to TRBD1 covers 8 bases. V dropped 3 bases and J dropped 7; count of bases not matched to a gene: 5. The CDR3 sequence is 15 residues long. The germline V gene encodes CDR1 KGHSH and CDR2 LQKENI.

This clonotype was found a few times. This chain uses TRBV6-1 with TRBJ1-5; D is unresolved. Trimming removed 1 base at V and 5 bases at J, with 0 bases between. This CDR3 has 11 residues. Germline CDR1 and CDR2: MNHNS and SASEGT. The CDR3 sequence: CASSEDQPQHF. CDR3 sequence (DNA): TGTGCCAGCAGTGAAGATCAGCCCCAGCATTTT.

The chain joins TRBV6-2 or TRBV6-3 to TRBJ2-7; 10 positions agree with TRBD2. The CDR3 totals 15 residues. With 4 bases clipped from V and 6 bases from J, the junction kept 9 bases outside the gene matches. Germline-derived CDR1 and CDR2 are MNHEY and SVGEGT. The CDR3 reads CASSSRLAGETEQYV. Written as DNA, the CDR3 is TGTGCCAGCAGTTCGCGGCTAGCGGGGGAAACCGAGCAGTACGTC.

This rearrangement joins TRBV28 to TRBJ2-4; 10 bases align to TRBD1. With 6 bases clipped from V and 4 bases from J, the junction kept 3 bases outside the gene matches. The CDR3 has 14 amino acids. CDR1 is MDHEN and CDR2 is SYDVKM in the germline V gene. CDR3 sequence reads: CASRGGQGKNIQYF. CDR3 nucleotide sequence: TGTGCCAGCAGGGGGGGACAGGGGAAAAACATTCAGTACTTC.

V is TRBV6-5 and J is TRBJ2-5; D is undetermined. This CDR3 is built from 15 residues. From germline, CDR1 is MNHEY and CDR2 SVGAGI. V was pared by 5 bases and J by 5 bases, with 18 bases between. The CDR3, as DNA: TGTGCCAGCAGTACCACCGTGGGCGCGTGGGAGACCCAGTACTTC. It translates to CASSTTVGAWETQYF.

This chain links TRBV27 with TRBJ1-1; TRBD1 matches at 7 bases. The CDR3 contains 16 residues. The germline V gene has CDR1 MNHEY and CDR2 SMNVEV (reference sequence). The junction had 14 bases not matched to a gene; V was cut back by 6 bases and J by 4 bases. The CDR3 region has the DNA TGTGCCAGCAGCCCCCGGGGTGGACAGGAGACCACTGAAGCTTTCTTT. Translation gives CASSPRGGQETTEAFF.

In this sample, this clonotype turned up a few times. Written as DNA, the CDR3 is TGCGCCAGCAGCATCAGAGACACCGGGGAGCTGTTTTTT. Its protein is CASSIRDTGELFF. The genes are TRBV5-1 and TRBJ2-2, with no clear D. Germline loops: CDR1 SGHRS, CDR2 YFSETQ. Deletions cut 4 bases from V and 3 bases from J, with 7 bases between. This CDR3 has 13 amino acids.

This clonotype occurred a few times. The chain links TRBV7-6 to TRBJ1-4; no reliable D call. The V end lost 1 base, the J end lost 7 bases, and 13 bases lay between the germline ends. The CDR3 has 15 residues. The V gene's germline CDR1 is SGHVS and CDR2 FNYEAQ. The CDR3 nucleotides are TGTGCCAGCAGCTTAGGTGAGGGTATGCGTGAAAAACTGTTTTTT. This sequence encodes CASSLGEGMREKLFF.